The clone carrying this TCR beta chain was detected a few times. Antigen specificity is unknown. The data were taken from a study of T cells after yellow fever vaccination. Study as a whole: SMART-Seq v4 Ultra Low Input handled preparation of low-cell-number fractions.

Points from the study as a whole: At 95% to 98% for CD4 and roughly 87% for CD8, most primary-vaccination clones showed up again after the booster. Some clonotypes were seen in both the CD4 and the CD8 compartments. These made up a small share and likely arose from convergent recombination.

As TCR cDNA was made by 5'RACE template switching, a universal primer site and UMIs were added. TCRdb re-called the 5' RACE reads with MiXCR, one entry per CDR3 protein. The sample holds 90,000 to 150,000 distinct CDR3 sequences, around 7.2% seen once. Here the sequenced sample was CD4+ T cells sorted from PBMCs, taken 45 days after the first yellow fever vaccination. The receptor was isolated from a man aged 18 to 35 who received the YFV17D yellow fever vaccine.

CDR3 sequence (DNA): TGCGCCAGCAGCCCCCAAACCCCGGGACAGGCAGAAGCTTTCTTT. Translation: CASSPQTPGQAEAFF. The gene calls are TRBV4-3 and TRBJ1-1; 8 bases align to TRBD1. Germline-derived CDR1 and CDR2 are LGHNA and YSLEER. The CDR3 is 15 amino acids. V lost 4 bases and J lost 8; bases outside the gene matches: 12.